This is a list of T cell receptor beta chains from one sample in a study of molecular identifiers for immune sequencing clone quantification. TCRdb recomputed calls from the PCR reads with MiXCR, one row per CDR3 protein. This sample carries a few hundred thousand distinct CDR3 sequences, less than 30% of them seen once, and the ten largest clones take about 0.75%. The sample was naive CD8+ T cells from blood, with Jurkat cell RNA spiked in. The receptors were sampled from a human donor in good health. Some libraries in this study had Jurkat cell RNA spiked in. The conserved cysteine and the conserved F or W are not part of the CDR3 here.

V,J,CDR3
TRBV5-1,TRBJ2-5,ASSLTLAGGYQVTQY
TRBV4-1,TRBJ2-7,ASSPSSGPANYEQY
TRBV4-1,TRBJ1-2,ASSQIVGWRGYT
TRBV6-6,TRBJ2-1,ASSYASGGTNEQF
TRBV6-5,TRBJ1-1,ARSYSRPIGTEAF
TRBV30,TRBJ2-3,AWRNTLAGASTDTQY
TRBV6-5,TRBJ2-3,ASSWNSGLNTDTQY
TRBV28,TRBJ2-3,ASRGPSWGLTDTQY
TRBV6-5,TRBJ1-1,ASIGWDSYQSGTEAF
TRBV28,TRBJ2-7,ASSLVRGPYEQY
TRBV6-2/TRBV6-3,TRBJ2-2,ASSDGLAGISGELF
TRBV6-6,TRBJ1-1,ASWGVNTEAF
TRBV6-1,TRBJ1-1,ASRWGGYDTEAF
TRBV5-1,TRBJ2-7,ASSLEMEFYEQY
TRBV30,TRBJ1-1,AWVTGGYGTEAF
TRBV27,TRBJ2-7,ASSLAGQGAGEQY
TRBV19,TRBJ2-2,ASSIAAATGELF
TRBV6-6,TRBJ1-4,ASSPEGEGTNEKLF
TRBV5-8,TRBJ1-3,ASSLGQSSGNTVY
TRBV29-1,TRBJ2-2,SVDKRNTGELF
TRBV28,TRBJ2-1,ASSLMGGSKNEQF
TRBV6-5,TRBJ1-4,ASSYRVNEKLF
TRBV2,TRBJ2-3,ASSEYDLSTDTQY
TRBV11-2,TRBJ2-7,ASRLRLAGGPDYEQY
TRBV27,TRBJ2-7,ASSLLTGGWYEPY
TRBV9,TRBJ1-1,ASSVDGRRDTEAF
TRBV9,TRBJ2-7,ASSERTDSYEQY
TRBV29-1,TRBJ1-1,SVEEGGAEAF
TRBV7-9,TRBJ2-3,ASSLVRGGTDTQY
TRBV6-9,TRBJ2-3,AGRYSGGGWGTDTQY
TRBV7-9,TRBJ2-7,ASSPHDWGLDVYEQY
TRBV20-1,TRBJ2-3,SARARSTDTQY
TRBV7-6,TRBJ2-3,ASSLGASGSMTDTQY
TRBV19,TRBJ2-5,ASSTLAGIATQY
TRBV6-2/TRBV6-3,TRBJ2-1,ASSISGSGGNEQF
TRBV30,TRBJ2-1,AWTKDRVRQF